This T cell receptor beta chain is drawn from a study of blood T cell repertoires in COVID-19. Study summary: Both acute and convalescent COVID-19 samples were obtained from the United States, Italy and Spain. Sample material is recorded as cDNA or gDNA derived from T cells, B-cell-depleted T cells, or PBMCs.

Authors' methods: Quantification of nucleated cells was approximated via reference gene primer amplification. This table comes from immunoSEQ multiplex PCR, and its TCRdb copy is limited to in-frame clones, with some not included. That table furnishes V, J and clone size, whereas the DNA furnished D and trimming. The repertoire holds about 370,000 clones, with about 89% as singletons. In Seattle, patients joined the study during active infection and were tracked longitudinally. Per germline, CDR1 LGHDT and CDR2 YNNKEL (reference sequence). The length of the CDR3 is 14 residues. Trimming removed 1 base from V and 2 bases from J; junction bases left unmatched: 2.

The chain is built from TRBV3-1 (or the pseudogene TRBV3-2) and TRBJ2-7; TRBD1 matches 7 bases. The source of this sequence is a woman in her thirties with COVID-19, enrolled during active disease. Sequenced material: peripheral blood. CDR3 sequence: CASSQVGQPYEQYF. CDR3 in DNA: TGTGCCAGCAGCCAAGTGGGACAGCCCTACGAGCAGTACTTC.